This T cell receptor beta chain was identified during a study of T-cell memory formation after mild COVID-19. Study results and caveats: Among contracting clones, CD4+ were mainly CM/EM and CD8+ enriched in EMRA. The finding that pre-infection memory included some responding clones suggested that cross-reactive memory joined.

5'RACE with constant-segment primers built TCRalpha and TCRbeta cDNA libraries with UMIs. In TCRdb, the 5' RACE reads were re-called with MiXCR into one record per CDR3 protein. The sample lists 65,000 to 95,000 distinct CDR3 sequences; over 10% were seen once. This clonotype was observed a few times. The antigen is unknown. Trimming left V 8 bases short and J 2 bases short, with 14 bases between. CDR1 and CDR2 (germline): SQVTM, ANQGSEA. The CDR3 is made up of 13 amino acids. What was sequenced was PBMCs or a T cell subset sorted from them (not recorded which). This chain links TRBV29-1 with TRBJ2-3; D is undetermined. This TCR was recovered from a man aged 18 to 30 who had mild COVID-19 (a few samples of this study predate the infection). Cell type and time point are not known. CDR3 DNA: TGCAGCCTCTCGACCTCCTTCACAGATACGCAGTATTTT. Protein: CSLSTSFTDTQYF.